This T cell receptor beta chain emerged from a study of blood T cells in healthy people across ages. Sample-barcoded 5' priming and a J-beta primer mix drove a second PCR of roughly 7 to 11 cycles. Every molecule of cDNA carried a tag from a template-switch adaptor with 12 random nucleotides. TCRdb redid the calling of the 5' RACE reads with MiXCR, one entry per CDR3 protein. The sample lists about 1.1 million distinct CDR3 sequences; roughly two fifths were seen once. Per the germline V gene, CDR1 is SGHAT and CDR2 is FQDESV (reference sequence). Germline trimming cut 5 bases from V and 0 bases from J; bases unmatched to any gene: 12. The CDR3 loop spans 18 amino acids. As to this clonotype: Its antigen is undetermined.

Points from the study as a whole: Long-lived and aged donors differed, with more naive CD4+ cells and higher diversity in the long-lived.

The receptor comes from a man between 18 and 29 years old in good health. The sample comprised blood. The chain uses TRBV11-1 and TRBJ1-5; TRBD1 matches 8 bases. The CDR3 DNA reads as TGTGCCAGCAGCGGGGGACAGGCGAATTTCTATAGCAATCAGCCCCAGCATTTT. Its protein is CASSGGQANFYSNQPQHF.